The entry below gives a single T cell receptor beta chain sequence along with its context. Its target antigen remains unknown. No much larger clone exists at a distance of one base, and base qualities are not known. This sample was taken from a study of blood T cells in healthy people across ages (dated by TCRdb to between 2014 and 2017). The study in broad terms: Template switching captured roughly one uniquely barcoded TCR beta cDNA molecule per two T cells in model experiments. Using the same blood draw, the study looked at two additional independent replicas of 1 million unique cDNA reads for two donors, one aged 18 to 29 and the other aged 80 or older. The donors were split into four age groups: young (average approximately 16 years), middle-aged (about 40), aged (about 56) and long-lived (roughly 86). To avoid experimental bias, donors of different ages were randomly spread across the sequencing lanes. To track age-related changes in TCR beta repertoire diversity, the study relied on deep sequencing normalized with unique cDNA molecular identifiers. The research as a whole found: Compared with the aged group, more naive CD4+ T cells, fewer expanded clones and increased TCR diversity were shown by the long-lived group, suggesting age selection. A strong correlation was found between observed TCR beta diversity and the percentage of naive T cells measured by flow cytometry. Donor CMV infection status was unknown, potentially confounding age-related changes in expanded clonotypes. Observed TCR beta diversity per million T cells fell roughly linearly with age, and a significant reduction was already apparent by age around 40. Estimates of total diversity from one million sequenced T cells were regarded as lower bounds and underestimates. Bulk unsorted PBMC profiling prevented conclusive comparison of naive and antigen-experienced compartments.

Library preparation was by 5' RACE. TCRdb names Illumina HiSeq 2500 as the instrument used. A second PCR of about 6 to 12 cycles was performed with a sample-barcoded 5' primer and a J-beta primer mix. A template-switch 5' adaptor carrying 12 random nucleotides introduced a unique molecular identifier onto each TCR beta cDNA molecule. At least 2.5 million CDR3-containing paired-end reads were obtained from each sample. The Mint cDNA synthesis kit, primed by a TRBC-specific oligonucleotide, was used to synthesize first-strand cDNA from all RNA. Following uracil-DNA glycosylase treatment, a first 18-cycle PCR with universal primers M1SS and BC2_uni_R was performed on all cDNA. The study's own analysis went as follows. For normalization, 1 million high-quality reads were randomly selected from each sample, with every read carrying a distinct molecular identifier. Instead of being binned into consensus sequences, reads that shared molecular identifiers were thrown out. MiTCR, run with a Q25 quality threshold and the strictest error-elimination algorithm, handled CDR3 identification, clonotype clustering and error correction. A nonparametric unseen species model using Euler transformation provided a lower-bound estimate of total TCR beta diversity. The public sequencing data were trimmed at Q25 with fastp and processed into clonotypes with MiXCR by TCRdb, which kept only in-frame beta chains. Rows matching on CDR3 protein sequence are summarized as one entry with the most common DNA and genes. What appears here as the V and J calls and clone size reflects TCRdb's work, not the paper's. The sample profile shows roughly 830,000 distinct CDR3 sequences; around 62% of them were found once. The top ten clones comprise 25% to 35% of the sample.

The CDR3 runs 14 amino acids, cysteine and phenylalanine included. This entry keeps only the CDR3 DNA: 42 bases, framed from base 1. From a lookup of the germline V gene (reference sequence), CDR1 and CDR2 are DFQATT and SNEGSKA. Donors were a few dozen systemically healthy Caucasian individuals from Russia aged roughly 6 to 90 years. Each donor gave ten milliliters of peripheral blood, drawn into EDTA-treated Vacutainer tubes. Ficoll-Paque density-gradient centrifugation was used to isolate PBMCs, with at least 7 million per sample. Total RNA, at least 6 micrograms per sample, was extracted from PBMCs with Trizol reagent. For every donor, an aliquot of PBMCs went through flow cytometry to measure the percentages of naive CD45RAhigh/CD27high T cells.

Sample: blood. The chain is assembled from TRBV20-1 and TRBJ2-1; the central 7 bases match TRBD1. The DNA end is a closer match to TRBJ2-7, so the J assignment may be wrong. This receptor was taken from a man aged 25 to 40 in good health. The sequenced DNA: TGCAGCTTCTTAGGGACAGACTTATACTACGAGCAGTACTTC. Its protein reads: CSFLGTDLYYEQYF.